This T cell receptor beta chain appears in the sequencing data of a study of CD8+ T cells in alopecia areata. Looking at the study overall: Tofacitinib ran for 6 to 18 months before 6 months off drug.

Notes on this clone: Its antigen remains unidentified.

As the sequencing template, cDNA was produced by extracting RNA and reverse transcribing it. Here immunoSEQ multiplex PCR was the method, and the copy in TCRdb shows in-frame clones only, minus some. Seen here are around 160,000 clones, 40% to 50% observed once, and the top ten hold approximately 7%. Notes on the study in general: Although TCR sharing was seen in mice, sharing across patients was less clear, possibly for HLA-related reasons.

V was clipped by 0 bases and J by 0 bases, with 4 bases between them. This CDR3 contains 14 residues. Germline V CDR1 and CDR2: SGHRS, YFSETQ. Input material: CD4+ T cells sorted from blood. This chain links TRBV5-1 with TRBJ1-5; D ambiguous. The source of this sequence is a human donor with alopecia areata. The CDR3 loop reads CASSLGVSNQPQHF. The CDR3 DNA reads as TGCGCCAGCAGCTTGGGGGTTAGCAATCAGCCCCAGCATTTT.